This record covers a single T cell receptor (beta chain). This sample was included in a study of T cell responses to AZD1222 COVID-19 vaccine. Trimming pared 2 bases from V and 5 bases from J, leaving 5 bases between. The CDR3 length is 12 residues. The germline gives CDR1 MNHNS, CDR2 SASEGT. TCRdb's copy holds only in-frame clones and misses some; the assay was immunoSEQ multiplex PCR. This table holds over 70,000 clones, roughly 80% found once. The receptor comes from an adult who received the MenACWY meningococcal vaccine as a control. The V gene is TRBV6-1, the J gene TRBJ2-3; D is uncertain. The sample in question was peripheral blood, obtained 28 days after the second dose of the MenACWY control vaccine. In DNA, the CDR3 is TGTGCCAGCAGTGAATTTGGAGATACGCAGTATTTT. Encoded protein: CASSEFGDTQYF.